The 16 T cell receptor beta chains given below trace back to one sample, sequenced in a study of blood T cell repertoires in COVID-19. Measured with immunoSEQ multiplex PCR; TCRdb has only the in-frame clones, and not every one. The sample yields over 45,000 clones, around 90% seen once. What was sequenced was peripheral blood. The receptor source for this set is a man in his fifties or sixties with active COVID-19.

This chain connects TRBV4-3 to TRBJ2-1; no firm D call. The V end lost 3 bases, the J end lost 0 bases, and 15 bases lay between the germline ends. The CDR3 consists of 17 residues. Germline CDR1 reads LGHNA; CDR2 reads YSLEER. The CDR3 spells CASSQKADWSSYNEQFF. CDR3 DNA sequence: TGCGCCAGCAGCCAGAAAGCCGACTGGAGCTCCTACAATGAGCAGTTCTTC.

This rearrangement joins TRBV18 to TRBJ2-7, with D perhaps TRBD2 (5 bases). Trimming removed 3 bases at V and 5 bases at J, with 14 bases between. Germline loops: CDR1 KGHSH, CDR2 LQKENI. The CDR3 contains 14 residues. The CDR3 reads CASSPDITRHEQYF. As DNA, the CDR3 is TGTGCCAGCTCACCTGATATTACTAGGCACGAGCAGTACTTC.

The CDR3 loop reads CASSPQGTVNTEAFF. CDR3 DNA: TGTGCCAGCAGCCCCCAGGGGACGGTGAACACTGAAGCTTTCTTT. V is TRBV13 and J is TRBJ1-1, with D possibly matching TRBD1 (6 bases). Germline loops: CDR1 PRHDT, CDR2 FYEKMQ (reference sequence). V was pared by 5 bases and J by 0 bases, with 13 bases between. The CDR3 sequence is 15 residues long.

The chain is built from TRBV6-5 and TRBJ2-3, with 9 bases fitting TRBD2. CDR1 and CDR2 (germline): MNHEY, SVGAGI. The V segment lost 5 bases and the J segment 3 bases; nucleotides outside the gene matches: 6. CDR3 length equals 15 residues. The CDR3 coding sequence is TGTGCCAGCAGTCGGCTAGCGGGAAATACAGATACGCAGTATTTT. Translating it yields CASSRLAGNTDTQYF.

This chain connects TRBV30 to TRBJ2-7; TRBD1 matches 9 bases. The CDR3 has 12 residues. J gave up 4 bases and V 7 bases, and 5 bases lay outside the gene matches. Germline loops: CDR1 GTSNPN, CDR2 SVGIG (reference sequence). CDR3 amino acids: CASDRGGYEQYF. DNA of the CDR3: TGTGCCTCTGACAGGGGGGGGTACGAGCAGTACTTC.

This sequence joins TRBV25-1 and TRBJ1-1; weak D call: TRBD1 (6 bases). The V and J ends lost 5 bases and 2 bases respectively, with 15 bases between them. The CDR3 contains 15 residues. Germline V gene sequence: CDR1 MGHDK, CDR2 SYGVNS. CDR3 loop: CASSPEGGGNTEAFF. The CDR3 nucleotides are TGTGCCAGCAGTCCGGAAGGGGGGGGCAACACTGAAGCTTTCTTT. Full variable domain (missing parts from reference TRBV25-1 and TRBJ1-1): EADIYQTPRYLVIGTGKKITLECSQTMGHDKMYWYQQDPGMELHLIHYSYGVNSTEKGDLSSESTVSRIRTEHFPLTLESARPSHTSQYLCASSPEGGGNTEAFFGQGTRLTVV.

The chain uses TRBV19 and TRBJ2-1; 13 bases match TRBD2. The CDR3 consists of 16 residues. Germline V gene lookup returns CDR1 LNHDA and CDR2 SQIVND (reference sequence). Unmatched junction bases numbered 2, after V lost 1 base and J lost 5 bases. The CDR3 region is CASSIGGLAGHNEQFF. CDR3 bases: TGTGCCAGTAGTATAGGGGGACTAGCGGGGCACAATGAGCAGTTCTTC.

This sequence joins TRBV6-5 and TRBJ2-7, with D perhaps matching TRBD2 (5 bases). Germline CDR1 and CDR2: MNHEY and SVGAGI. V lost 6 bases to trimming and J lost 5 bases, with 20 bases between them. This CDR3 is built from 15 residues. The CDR3 nucleotides read TGTGCCAGCAGGAGGGCCTTGACCTTTGCGGACGAGCAGTACTTC. Its translation: CASRRALTFADEQYF.

The chain is built from TRBV7-9 and TRBJ2-5, with a possible D match to TRBD1 (5 bases). V shed 5 bases and J shed 6 bases, with 16 bases lying between them. The germline CDR1 and CDR2 sequences are SEHNR and FQNEAQ (reference sequence). CDR3 length: 14 amino acids. CDR3 nucleotide sequence: TGTGCCAGCAGCCCCCAGGGTGGATCAAAGACCCAGTACTTC. Translation: CASSPQGGSKTQYF.

This clone was found many times. The V and J genes are TRBV18 and TRBJ1-1, with D hard to call. The V end was cut by 1 base, the J end by 12 bases, with 15 bases between. The CDR3 has 13 residues. Germline values: CDR1 KGHSH, CDR2 LQKENI. DNA of the CDR3: TGTGCCAGCTCACCACTGACCACTAGGCCACCTTTCTTT. It is translated as CASSPLTTRPPFF.

This clone has only one observation. This chain uses TRBV7-6 with TRBJ2-2; a possible D gene is TRBD2 (6 bases). Germline values: CDR1 SGHVS, CDR2 FNYEAQ. With 0 bases removed from V and 6 bases from J, the gap between germline ends came to 14 bases. This CDR3 has 16 residues. The CDR3 DNA follows: TGTGCCAGCAGCTTAGCCGGCCGGGGGTACGCCGGGGAGCTGTTTTTT. Amino acid sequence: CASSLAGRGYAGELFF.

V gene TRBV4-1 combines with J gene TRBJ2-7; weak D call: TRBD1 (5 bases). CDR1 MGHRA and CDR2 YSYEKL come from the germline V gene. The CDR3 extends over 13 amino acids. The V end was cut by 1 base, the J end by 2 bases, with 6 bases between. CDR3 nucleotide sequence: TGCGCCAGCAGCCAAGGACAGCCCTACGAGCAGTACTTC. As protein: CASSQGQPYEQYF.

The chain uses TRBV5-1 and TRBJ2-3; 10 nucleotides align to TRBD2. Looked up from germline, CDR1 is SGHRS and CDR2 is YFSETQ. V was clipped by 1 base and J by 4 bases; unmatched bases: 6. The CDR3 spans 16 residues. In DNA form, the CDR3 reads TGCGCCAGCAGCTTGCGGGCTAGCGGGAGCGCAGATACGCAGTATTTT. Its protein is CASSLRASGSADTQYF.

Points on this clone: An end of the junction differs from the germline gene, which may be a read error. V and J are TRBV7-7 and TRBJ2-2, with 10 positions matching TRBD2. The CDR3 contains 17 residues. The germline gives CDR1 SSHAT, CDR2 FNYEAQ (reference sequence). The CDR3 loop reads CASSQGLAGVITGELFF. CDR3 sequence (DNA): TGTGCTAGCAGCCAGGGCCTAGCGGGAGTAATCACCGGGGAGCTGTTTTTT.

The rearrangement links TRBV7-9 to TRBJ2-1, with 8 bases fitting TRBD2. After removal of 3 bases from V and 2 bases from J, the junction contained 3 bases not matched to a gene. Germline CDR1 reads SEHNR; CDR2 reads FQNEAQ (reference sequence). This CDR3 has 15 amino acids. In DNA, the CDR3 is TGTGCCAGCAGCTTGATTAGCGGGACCTACAATGAGCAGTTCTTC. Protein: CASSLISGTYNEQFF.

This chain links TRBV12-3 or TRBV12-4 with TRBJ1-1, with no clear D. Trimming removed 6 bases at V and 0 bases at J, with 8 bases between. This CDR3 spans 13 amino acids. Here the CDR3 reads CASSENMNTEAFF. CDR3 DNA sequence: TGTGCCAGCAGCGAAAACATGAACACTGAAGCTTTCTTT.